This record looks at one TCR beta chain sequence and its context. Its antigen is unidentified. This sample's RNA came from whole unsorted tissue. The data belong to a study of tumor and adjacent non-tumor tissue in lung cancer. Study results and limitations: Normal lung showed higher cumulative top 100 clone frequency than tumor. Tumor tissue had significantly higher TCR diversity than normal lung. Higher tumor TCR diversity was associated with shorter survival.

Three rounds of nested PCR, following a modified ARM-PCR protocol, produced the TCRbeta library. TCRdb used MiXCR to reprocess the multiplex PCR reads, holding one entry per CDR3 protein. The table shows about 120,000 distinct CDR3 sequences, with about 66% occurring only once. CDR1 and CDR2 (germline): SGHAT, FQNNGV. The CDR3 extends over 16 amino acids. With 11 bases clipped from V and 8 bases from J, the junction kept 12 bases outside the gene matches. The TCR originated in a man aged 30-40 years with non-small cell lung cancer. The V call is TRBV11-2, the J call TRBJ2-1, with 16 positions matching TRBD2. The specimen sequenced was lung tumor tissue. The CDR3 sequence: CAGNNTGTSGRDEQFF. The CDR3 nucleotides are TGTGCCGGCAACAATACAGGGACTAGCGGGAGGGATGAGCAGTTCTTC.